Detailed here is one TCR beta chain. The sample belongs to a study of technical replicates of blood from a handful of donors. Profiled with immunoSEQ multiplex PCR; TCRdb holds only in-frame clones, not every one. The repertoire holds tens of thousands of clones, with more than 85% as singletons. This CDR3 comprises 13 residues. In germline, CDR1 is SGHDT, CDR2 YYEEEE. The V end was cut by 4 bases, the J end by 9 bases, with 14 bases between. Sequenced sample: T cells isolated from PBMCs. This receptor was obtained from a human donor in good health. The V gene is TRBV5-6, the J gene TRBJ2-1; possible D gene TRBD2, 6 bases. The CDR3 DNA reads as TGTGCCAGCAGCCCCCAGGACTACGCTGAGCAGTTCTTC. Translating it yields CASSPQDYAEQFF.